The 2 T cell receptor beta chains listed next were all sequenced from one sample in a study of lymphopenia after photon versus proton radiotherapy. The repertoire was sequenced with immunoSEQ multiplex PCR; TCRdb's copy has only in-frame clones and lacks some. This table has 68,000 or so clones, more than 75% appearing once. The sample was peripheral blood, taken from a patient treated with photon-based radiotherapy. Every receptor here comes from a woman between 70 and 85 years old with pancreatic cancer.

The CDR3 DNA follows: TGTGCCAGCAGCTTGGGGTCTAGCGGGAAGCTTGAGCAGTTCTTC. Its protein product is CASSLGSSGKLEQFF. The V gene is TRBV5-4, the J gene TRBJ2-1; 9 bases match TRBD2. CDR3 size: 15 residues. Germline trimming cut 0 bases from V and 9 bases from J; bases unmatched to any gene: 7. The germline V gene encodes CDR1 SGHNT and CDR2 YYREEE (reference sequence).

The chain carries TRBV28 and TRBJ1-5; D gene ambiguous. The CDR3 sequence is 14 residues long. Per germline, CDR1 MDHEN and CDR2 SYDVKM. Trimming left V 6 bases short and J 2 bases short, with 11 bases between. The CDR3 DNA follows: TGTGCCAGCAGCAAGGTCGGGGGCAATCAGCCCCAGCATTTT. This sequence encodes CASSKVGGNQPQHF.